This is a list of T cell receptor beta chains from one sample in a study of T cells in Graves' hyperthyroidism and ophthalmopathy. TCRdb called the multiplex PCR reads again in MiXCR, with one record for every CDR3 protein. The repertoire holds more than 500,000 distinct CDR3 sequences, with 35% to 50% as singletons. The sequencing input was peripheral blood or thyroid tissue (not recorded which). The receptors were sampled from an adult woman with Graves' disease, either hyperthyroidism or ophthalmopathy (not recorded which). The CDR3 runs from the conserved cysteine through the conserved F or W. A D gene is named only where the DNA matches it firmly. Rows give clone size only sometimes, using once, few, many, or a class for an expanded clone.

cdr3_nt cdr3_aa clone_size d_call j_call v_call
TGTGCCAGCAGCGTAGGGGTCTCTGGGGCCAACGTCCTGACTTTC CASSVGVSGANVLTF many - TRBJ2-6 TRBV9
TGCAGCGTTGAAGAGTCACAGACCTTGAACACTGAAGCTTTCTTT CSVEESQTLNTEAFF - - TRBJ1-1 TRBV29-1
TGTGCCAGCAGCCGGGGACAGGGGAGAGTCACTGAAGCTTTCTTT CASSRGQGRVTEAFF - TRBD1 TRBJ1-1 TRBV7-8
TGTGCCAGCAGTGCCTCCTTGTATGGCTACACCTTC CASSASLYGYTF - - TRBJ1-2 TRBV25-1
TGCGCCAGCAGCCCGCCGACTAGCGGGCATTCCTACGAGCAGTACTTC CASSPPTSGHSYEQYF many TRBD2 TRBJ2-7 TRBV4-3
TGTGCCAGTACCTCCCGAGGAGGGTCCTTCTCCGTCCTGACTTTC CASTSRGGSFSVLTF many - TRBJ2-6 TRBV19
TGTGCCAGCAGCCAAGGACCCGCTAATTTTGAAAAACTGTTTTTT CASSQGPANFEKLFF few - TRBJ1-4 TRBV4-2
TGCGCCAGCAGCGAGCGGGAGGGACTGGGCGAGCAGTACTTC CASSEREGLGEQYF many TRBD2 TRBJ2-7 TRBV4-1
TGCAGTGCTACCCCAGGGACTGAAGAGACCCAGTACTTC CSATPGTEETQYF - - TRBJ2-5 TRBV20-1
TGTGCCAGCAGCCACAGAAGCACTGAAGCTTTCTTT CASSHRSTEAFF many - TRBJ1-1 TRBV7-9
TGCGCCAGCAGCTTGTCCCCCCTAGCGGGAGGCGAGACCCAGTACTTC CASSLSPLAGGETQYF many TRBD2 TRBJ2-5 TRBV5-1
TGCAGTGCTTTCCTAGCGGGAAGGTCCACCGGGGAGCTGTTTTTT CSAFLAGRSTGELFF - TRBD2 TRBJ2-2 TRBV20-1
TGTGCCAGCAGCGTGGGAGGGGGAAGAGGCTATGGCTACACCTTC CASSVGGGRGYGYTF - - TRBJ1-2 TRBV9
TGTGCCACCAGTGCCGAGCATACCGGCCCGTTCCAAGAGACCCAGTACTTC CATSAEHTGPFQETQYF many - TRBJ2-5 TRBV24-1
TGCAGCGTTGAAGGCACCGGGACAAACTACGAGCAGTACTTC CSVEGTGTNYEQYF - - TRBJ2-7 TRBV29-1
TGCAGCGGGACAGGGGACTTTTTATTATCGGAGACCCAGTACTTC CSGTGDFLLSETQYF - TRBD1 TRBJ2-5 TRBV29-1
TGTGCCATCAGTGATACCCGACAGGGGGCCGAGGTTGAAGCTTTCTTT CAISDTRQGAEVEAFF once TRBD1 TRBJ1-1 TRBV10-3
TGTGCCAGCAGCCCCGACCTAATCACTGGAAACACCATATATTTT CASSPDLITGNTIYF - - TRBJ1-3 TRBV5-4
TGTGCCAGCAAGCCCGAACGACAGTATAATTCACCCCTCCACTTT CASKPERQYNSPLHF - - TRBJ1-6 TRBV2
TGTGCCAGCAGCCGACAGTTGTCGGGGGCCAACGTCCTGACTTTC CASSRQLSGANVLTF few - TRBJ2-6 TRBV28
TGTGCCAGCAGCCTACAGGGGGCAATAGAAAAACTGTTTTTT CASSLQGAIEKLFF few TRBD1 TRBJ1-4 TRBV7-9
TGTGCCAGCAGTGAGCCCAGCTCCTATAATTCACCCCTCCACTTT CASSEPSSYNSPLHF - - TRBJ1-6 TRBV25-1
TGCAGAAGCTGGGGCCTCTCTGGAAACACCATATATTTT CRSWGLSGNTIYF many - TRBJ1-3 TRBV29-1
TGTGCCATCAACGTCGGCGGGAGGGAGACCCAGTACTTC CAINVGGRETQYF - TRBD2 TRBJ2-5 TRBV10-3
TGTGCCAGCAGCTTAGGTCCCACAGGACGCGGCTACACCTTC CASSLGPTGRGYTF - - TRBJ1-2 TRBV7-6
TGCAGTGCTAGAGAACAAACTCTGGACAGGGGGAACAACTATGGCTACACCTTC CSAREQTLDRGNNYGYTF - TRBD1 TRBJ1-2 TRBV20-1
TGCGCCAGCAGCCCGGCGGGAGGCCAAGAGACCCAGTACTTC CASSPAGGQETQYF - TRBD2 TRBJ2-5 TRBV5-1
TGTGCCAGCAAGCGGGACACGGCCTCCTACGAGCAGTACTTC CASKRDTASYEQYF many - TRBJ2-7 TRBV2
TGCAGCGTTGGAGGAATCTCCTACAATGAGCAGTACTTC CSVGGISYNEQYF - - TRBJ2-7 TRBV29-1
TGTGCCAGCAGTGTAAGTCATGAAAAACTGTTTTTT CASSVSHEKLFF - - TRBJ1-4 TRBV25-1
TGCAGCGCCGTACTAGCGGGAGATCACGAGCAGTACTTC CSAVLAGDHEQYF few TRBD2 TRBJ2-7 TRBV29-1
TGTGCTAGCAGCTTAATGGATACCGTCCTGACTTTC CASSLMDTVLTF - - TRBJ2-6 TRBV7-9
TGCGCCAGCAGCTGGGACAGTTTTGTGTCGGGCACCGGGGAGCTGTTTTTT CASSWDSFVSGTGELFF - TRBD1 TRBJ2-2 TRBV5-1
TGCGCCAGCAGCTTGCAGAGGGCAGGGGGTGCCTACGAGCAGTACTTC CASSLQRAGGAYEQYF - TRBD1 TRBJ2-7 TRBV5-1
TGCAGCGTTGGGGCAGGGGGCTCTGGAAACACCATATATTTT CSVGAGGSGNTIYF many TRBD1 TRBJ1-3 TRBV29-1